This T cell receptor (beta chain) was captured in a study of blood T cell repertoires in COVID-19. Study details: Spain, Italy and the United States supplied samples that represented acute and convalescent COVID-19.

This clone was seen more than once but under ten times. Data came from immunoSEQ multiplex PCR; TCRdb stores just in-frame clones and leaves some out. In the table there are about 380,000 clones, over 65% of which are singletons. The CDR3 length is 15 residues. Trimming left V 0 bases short and J 1 base short, with 8 bases between. Germline assignment: CDR1 SEHNR and CDR2 FQNEAQ (reference sequence). The chain combines TRBV7-9 with TRBJ2-3, with TRBD1 as a possible D gene (5 bases). Sequenced sample: peripheral blood. The origin of this receptor is a human donor with acute or convalescent COVID-19. The donor label of this sample is uncertain. The CDR3 bases are TGTGCCAGCAGCTTAGCGGGGCTAGGCACAGATACGCAGTATTTT. Its translation is CASSLAGLGTDTQYF.